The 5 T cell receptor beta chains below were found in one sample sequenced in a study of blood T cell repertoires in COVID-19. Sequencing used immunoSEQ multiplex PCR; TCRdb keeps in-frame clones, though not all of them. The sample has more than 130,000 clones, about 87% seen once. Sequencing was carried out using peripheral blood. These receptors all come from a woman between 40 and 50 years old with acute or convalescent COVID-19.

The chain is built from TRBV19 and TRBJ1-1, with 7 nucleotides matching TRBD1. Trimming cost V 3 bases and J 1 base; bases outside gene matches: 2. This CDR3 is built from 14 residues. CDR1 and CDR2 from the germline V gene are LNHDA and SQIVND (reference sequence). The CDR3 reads CASSMWTGNTEAFF. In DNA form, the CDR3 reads TGTGCCAGTAGTATGTGGACAGGGAACACTGAAGCTTTCTTT.

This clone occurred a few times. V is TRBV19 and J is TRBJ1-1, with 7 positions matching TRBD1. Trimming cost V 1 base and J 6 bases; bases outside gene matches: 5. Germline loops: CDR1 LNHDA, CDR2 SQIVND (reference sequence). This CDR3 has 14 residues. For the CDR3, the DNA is TGTGCCAGTAGTATAGCCTCCGACAGGGCTGAAGCTTTCTTT. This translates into CASSIASDRAEAFF.

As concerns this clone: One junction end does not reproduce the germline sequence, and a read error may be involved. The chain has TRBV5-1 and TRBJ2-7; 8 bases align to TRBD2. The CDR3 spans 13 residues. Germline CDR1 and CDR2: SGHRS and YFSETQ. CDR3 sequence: CASSWTSSNEQYF. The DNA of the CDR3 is TGCGCCAGCAGTTGGACTAGCTCCAACGAGCAGTACTTC.

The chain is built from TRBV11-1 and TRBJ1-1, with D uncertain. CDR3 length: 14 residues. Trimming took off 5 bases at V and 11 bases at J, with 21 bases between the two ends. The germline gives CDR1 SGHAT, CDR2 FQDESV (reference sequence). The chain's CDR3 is CASSARLLPPRAFF. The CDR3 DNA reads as TGTGCCAGCAGCGCACGACTCCTCCCGCCGAGGGCTTTCTTT.

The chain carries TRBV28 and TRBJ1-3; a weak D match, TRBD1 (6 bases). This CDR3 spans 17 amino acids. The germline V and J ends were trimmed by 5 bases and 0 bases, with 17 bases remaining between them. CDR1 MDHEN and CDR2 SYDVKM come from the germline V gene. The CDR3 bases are TGTGCCAGCAGTCCACCCCTGGGGGCGGACTCTGGAAACACCATATATTTT. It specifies CASSPPLGADSGNTIYF.